The 28 T cell receptor beta chains below come from one sample, sequenced in a study of siplizumab effects on memory and regulatory T cells. Method: immunoSEQ multiplex PCR; TCRdb's copy keeps in-frame clones and lacks some. The data show some 53,000 clones, about 97% seen once. The sequencing sample was made of naive CD4+ T cells sorted from blood. The receptors were sampled from a human donor in good health.

With regard to this clone: At one boundary the junction diverges from the germline segment, which might be a read error. The V and J genes are TRBV5-1 and TRBJ2-7; TRBD2 might be the D (6 bases). Germline lookup yields CDR1 SGHRS and CDR2 YFSETQ. CDR3 length: 13 amino acids. CDR3 DNA: TGTGCCAGCAGCTTGGCGGGGTCCTACGAGCAGTACTTC. Residues: CASSLAGSYEQYF.

The gene calls are TRBV11-3 and TRBJ2-5; D not resolved. V was pared by 3 bases and J by 1 base, with 6 bases between. Germline CDR1 and CDR2: SGHNT and YENEEA. CDR3 length: 13 residues. CDR3 protein: CASSLTAQETQYF. The CDR3 nucleotides are TGTGCCAGCAGCTTGACGGCCCAAGAGACCCAGTACTTC.

The rearrangement uses TRBV19 and TRBJ2-1, with TRBD1 matching 12 bases. Unmatched junction bases numbered 2, after V lost 5 bases and J lost 6 bases. Looked up from germline, CDR1 is LNHDA and CDR2 is SQIVND (reference sequence). The CDR3 is 14 residues long. CDR3 nucleotide sequence: TGTGCCAGTAGTGCGGGACAGGGGGCCAATGAGCAGTTCTTC. Its protein is CASSAGQGANEQFF. Variable domain in full (rest from reference TRBV19 and TRBJ2-1): DGGITQSPKYLFRKEGQNVTLSCEQNLNHDAMYWYRQDPGQGLRLIYYSQIVNDFQKGDIAEGYSVSREKKESFPLTVTSAQKNPTAFYLCASSAGQGANEQFFGPGTRLTVL.

The chain is built from TRBV9 and TRBJ2-1, with a tentative D call TRBD2 (6 bases). CDR3 size: 14 residues. Germline CDR1 SGDLS, CDR2 YYNGEE. Trimming removed 1 base at V and 6 bases at J, with 11 bases between. The CDR3 nucleotides are TGTGCCAGCAGCGTACGGGCGGGAATCAATGAGCAGTTCTTC. This encodes CASSVRAGINEQFF. Supplemented by reference TRBV9 and TRBJ2-1, the full variable domain reads DSGVTQTPKHLITATGQRVTLRCSPRSGDLSVYWYQQSLDQGLQFLIQYYNGEERAKGNILERFSAQQFPDLHSELNLSSLELGDSALYFCASSVRAGINEQFFGPGTRLTVL.

The chain uses TRBV7-2 and TRBJ1-3, with D hard to call. Germline CDR1 is SGHTA and CDR2 is FQGNSA. V lost 1 base, J lost 0 bases, and 16 bases lay in between. The CDR3 is made up of 18 amino acids. CDR3: CASSLVLPFSSSGNTIYF. The CDR3 nucleotides read TGTGCCAGCAGCTTAGTATTGCCTTTTTCGTCCTCTGGAAACACCATATATTTT.

The rearrangement links TRBV5-8 to TRBJ2-7; 12 bases align to TRBD2. The germline V gene encodes CDR1 SGHTS and CDR2 YDEGEE. V lost 4 bases, J lost 3 bases, and 8 bases stayed unmatched. The CDR3 covers 16 residues. CDR3: CASSRPTTSGSYEQYF. CDR3 bases: TGTGCCAGCAGCCGCCCGACGACTAGCGGGAGCTACGAGCAGTACTTC. Together with reference TRBV5-8 and TRBJ2-7, the CDR3 gives the full variable domain: EAGVTQSPTHLIKTRGQQATLRCSPISGHTSVYWYQQALGLGLQFLLWYDEGEERNRGNFPPRFSGRQFPNYSSELNVNALELEDSALYLCASSRPTTSGSYEQYFGPGTRLTVT.

The CDR3 region has the DNA TGTGCCAGCAGCCCTTCTTTTCGTACAGATACGCAGTATTTT. It yields the protein CASSPSFRTDTQYF. V is TRBV14 and J is TRBJ2-3; no firm D call. Trimming took off 4 bases at V and 3 bases at J, with 11 bases between the two ends. This CDR3 region has 14 residues. Germline assignment: CDR1 SGHDN and CDR2 FVKESK.

The V and J genes are TRBV4-2 and TRBJ1-2; unclear D gene. The CDR3 contains 13 residues. Germline V gives CDR1 LGHNA, CDR2 YNFKEQ. Trimming cost V 4 bases and J 6 bases, with 12 bases left between them. The CDR3, as DNA: TGTGCCAGCAGCCGCCGGGTCTCCGATGGCTACACCTTC. Translating gives CASSRRVSDGYTF.

The V and J genes are TRBV20-1 and TRBJ2-5, with D possibly TRBD1 on 5 matching bases. CDR3 length: 11 amino acids. The germline CDR1 and CDR2 sequences are DFQATT and SNEGSKA (reference sequence). Trimming cost V 5 bases and J 4 bases, with 8 bases left between them. CDR3 protein: CSAQRGETQYF. In DNA form, the CDR3 reads TGCAGTGCTCAAAGGGGAGAGACCCAGTACTTC.

This clone was seen only once. V is TRBV6-6 and J is TRBJ2-7; either TRBD1 or TRBD2 may supply D (6 bases each). Germline CDR1 reads MNHNY; CDR2 reads SVGAGI (reference sequence). V was clipped by 7 bases and J by 1 base, with 14 bases between them. CDR3 size: 14 residues. CDR3: CASTKKGGSYEQYF. CDR3 DNA: TGTGCCAGCACCAAAAAGGGGGGTTCCTACGAGCAGTACTTC.

The rearrangement links TRBV7-9 to TRBJ2-7; a possible D gene is TRBD2 (6 bases). This CDR3 has 15 residues. Deletions cut 5 bases from V and 0 bases from J, with 14 bases between. Germline CDR1 SEHNR, CDR2 FQNEAQ (reference sequence). DNA of the CDR3: TGTGCCAGCAGCCCTCTTCTCGGGAGCTCCTACGAGCAGTACTTC. It yields the protein CASSPLLGSSYEQYF.

The rearrangement links TRBV9 to TRBJ2-2; TRBD2 matches at 7 bases. From germline, CDR1 is SGDLS and CDR2 YYNGEE. V gave up 0 bases and J gave up 6 bases; unmatched junction bases: 14. CDR3 length: 18 amino acids. The CDR3 DNA reads as TGTGCCAGCAGCGTAGAGAGCCGGGGCGGGAGAGGAGCCGGGGAGCTGTTTTTT. This codes for CASSVESRGGRGAGELFF.

This rearrangement joins TRBV25-1 to TRBJ2-7; D uncertain. V lost 5 bases, J lost 3 bases, and 5 bases lay in between. Germline V gene data show CDR1 as MGHDK and CDR2 as SYGVNS. There are 11 residues in the CDR3. CDR3 bases: TGTGCCAGCAGTAACAACTACGAGCAGTACTTC. It yields the protein CASSNNYEQYF.

The rearrangement uses TRBV5-4 and TRBJ1-2; D gene uncertain. V dropped 4 bases and J dropped 6 bases, with 10 bases sitting between them. The CDR3 runs 12 residues. CDR1 and CDR2 from the germline V gene are SGHNT and YYREEE (reference sequence). The CDR3 DNA reads TGTGCCAGCAGCCGGGAGACGGATGGCTACACCTTC. Its protein is CASSRETDGYTF.

This CDR3 is CASSQDGVQREFYEQYF. Here the CDR3 DNA reads TGTGCCAGCAGCCAAGATGGAGTCCAGCGGGAGTTCTACGAGCAGTACTTC. The chain joins TRBV4-2 to TRBJ2-7; the match to TRBD2 covers 8 bases. Germline V lookup: CDR1 LGHNA, CDR2 YNFKEQ. Unmatched junction bases numbered 10, after V lost 0 bases and J lost 3 bases. CDR3 size: 17 residues.

This rearrangement joins TRBV5-6 to TRBJ2-7, with a weak D call TRBD2 (6 bases). Germline V gene lookup returns CDR1 SGHDT and CDR2 YYEEEE. The CDR3 has 17 residues. V gave up 1 base and J gave up 2 bases, with 19 bases separating them. This CDR3 is CASSLLVLRETAYEQYF. Written as DNA, the CDR3 is TGTGCCAGCAGCTTGTTGGTTTTGCGGGAAACTGCCTACGAGCAGTACTTC. The full variable domain, in which reference TRBV5-6 and TRBJ2-7 provide the parts outside the CDR3, is DAGVTQSPTHLIKTRGQQVTLRCSPKSGHDTVSWYQQALGQGPQFIFQYYEEEERQRGNFPDRFSGHQFPNYSSELNVNALLLGDSALYLCASSLLVLRETAYEQYFGPGTRLTVT.

This clone is a singleton in its sample. V is TRBV21-1 and J is TRBJ2-3; TRBD1 reflects the table's D call only, with no check against the DNA. TRBV21-1 is reported as a pseudogene. CDR3 length: 14 residues. This CDR3 reads CASLDRALPDTQYF. CDR3 nucleotide sequence: TGTGCCAGCCTAGACAGGGCCCTGCCAGATACGCAGTATTTT.

The V and J genes are TRBV4-1 and TRBJ2-2; TRBD1 matches at 9 bases. Germline V gene data show CDR1 as MGHRA and CDR2 as YSYEKL. The CDR3 runs 16 residues. V dropped 4 bases and J dropped 1; count of bases not matched to a gene: 4. The CDR3 reads CASSPGQGMNTGELFF. The CDR3 nucleotides read TGCGCCAGCAGCCCCGGACAGGGGATGAACACCGGGGAGCTGTTTTTT.

The chain links TRBV18 to TRBJ1-2; D not resolved. V shed 6 bases and J shed 3 bases, with 11 bases lying between them. The CDR3 has 13 residues. CDR1 and CDR2 from the germline V gene are KGHSH and LQKENI. CDR3 in DNA: TGTGCCAGCTCGTCCCGAGGCCACTATGGCTACACCTTC. Translating it yields CASSSRGHYGYTF.

V usage is TRBV7-2 and J usage is TRBJ2-3, with 9 positions matching TRBD2. This CDR3 is 15 amino acids long. CDR1 and CDR2 (germline): SGHTA, FQGNSA. V lost 6 bases, J lost 3 bases, and 7 bases stayed unmatched. The CDR3 nucleotides are TGTGCCAGCAGGAACTGGCTAGCGGGAACAGATACGCAGTATTTT. As protein: CASRNWLAGTDTQYF.

The chain joins TRBV29-1 to TRBJ2-5; D is unresolved. Germline V gene lookup returns CDR1 SQVTM and CDR2 ANQGSEA. V was pared by 8 bases and J by 2 bases, with 18 bases between. This CDR3 is 14 amino acids long. CDR3 region: CSSNSATPQETQYF. Here the CDR3 DNA reads TGCAGCTCAAACTCGGCTACACCTCAAGAGACCCAGTACTTC.

The chain joins TRBV7-2 to TRBJ2-1; no firm D call. The CDR3 has 13 residues. Germline CDR1 reads SGHTA; CDR2 reads FQGNSA. V lost 2 bases, J lost 10 bases, and 12 bases lay in between. CDR3 sequence (DNA): TGTGCCAGCAGCTTATTTCGGCCCCAGGAGCAGTTCTTC. Its translation is CASSLFRPQEQFF.

The chain carries TRBV5-1 and TRBJ2-5; 13 bases align to TRBD2. The CDR3 sequence is 14 residues long. Looked up from germline, CDR1 is SGHRS and CDR2 is YFSETQ. V gave up 3 bases and J gave up 8 bases; unmatched junction bases: 4. The CDR3 loop is CASSSTSGRATQYF. In DNA form, the CDR3 reads TGCGCCAGCAGCTCCACTAGCGGGAGGGCCACCCAGTACTTC.

V usage is TRBV7-2 and J usage is TRBJ1-1; 10 bases are a match to TRBD1. V lost 6 bases and J lost 5; bases outside the gene matches: 9. The CDR3 is made up of 15 amino acids. CDR1 and CDR2 from the germline V gene are SGHTA and FQGNSA. The CDR3 nucleotides read TGTGCCAGCAGGCTGACAGGGGGCGCGGGTACTGAAGCTTTCTTT. Translated: CASRLTGGAGTEAFF.

The chain has TRBV5-1 and TRBJ1-5, with D possibly being TRBD1 (5 bases). V was clipped by 0 bases and J by 0 bases, with 7 bases between them. CDR1 SGHRS and CDR2 YFSETQ come from the germline V gene. This CDR3 comprises 15 residues. CDR3 residues: CASSLDGHSNQPQHF. The CDR3 region has the DNA TGCGCCAGCAGCTTGGACGGACATAGCAATCAGCCCCAGCATTTT.

This sequence joins TRBV2 and TRBJ2-3; D is undetermined. The V end lost 6 bases, the J end lost 1 base, and 8 bases lay between the germline ends. The length of the CDR3 is 13 residues. The germline gives CDR1 SNHLY, CDR2 FYNNEI. The DNA for the CDR3 is TGTGCCAGCAGCGTCCGACGCACAGATACGCAGTATTTT. Translating gives CASSVRRTDTQYF.

The chain is built from TRBV19 and TRBJ2-1; TRBD2 matches at 7 bases. In germline, CDR1 is LNHDA, CDR2 SQIVND (reference sequence). With V trimmed by 3 bases and J by 2 bases, 7 bases remained unmatched. The CDR3 totals 16 residues. The CDR3 DNA sequence: TGTGCCAGTAGTATCTGGGCTAGCGGAGCCTACAATGAGCAGTTCTTC. Translation: CASSIWASGAYNEQFF.

The rearrangement uses TRBV6-6 and TRBJ1-6, with D perhaps matching TRBD1 (5 bases). V dropped 2 bases and J dropped 5 bases, with 10 bases sitting between them. The CDR3 totals 15 residues. Per the germline V gene, CDR1 is MNHNY and CDR2 is SVGAGI (reference sequence). In DNA, the CDR3 is TGTGCCAGCAGTTACAGTACAGGACATAATTCACCCCTCCACTTT. Translated, it gives CASSYSTGHNSPLHF.